The source of this T cell receptor (beta chain) is a study of cytomegalovirus exposure and HLA in healthy donors. This clone showed up just once. No antigen is known for it. CDR1 SGHTA and CDR2 FQGTGA come from the germline V gene. Trimming stripped 0 bases from V and 5 bases from J, with 13 bases between. The CDR3 contains 15 residues. Use of 60 Vbeta and 13 Jbeta primers characterized the PCR. Some clones are missing from TCRdb's copy, which holds only in-frame ones; the method was immunoSEQ multiplex PCR. The repertoire holds about 160,000 clones, with roughly 78% as singletons. Study results and limitations: The dataset shows that most TCR sequences were rare, while some public TCRs occurred in many donors. What a later analysis reportedly showed was that an Asian-associated ancestry cluster had fewer N-insertions than the approximately 700-donor mean.

Material: PBMCs. V and J are TRBV7-3 and TRBJ2-5; D is perhaps TRBD1 (7 bases). The TCR comes from a middle-aged man in good health and CMV-seropositive. The DNA for the CDR3 is TGTGCCAGCAGCTTAACAGGGGGCGCGGGGGAGACCCAGTACTTC. Protein product: CASSLTGGAGETQYF.